These 7 T cell receptor beta chains were all obtained from the same sample, sequenced in a study of blood T cell repertoires in COVID-19. TCRdb's copy holds only in-frame clones and misses some; the assay was immunoSEQ multiplex PCR. Counted here are approximately 300,000 clones, more than 70% occurring once; the ten biggest clones make up roughly 6.7%. Sequencing used peripheral blood. All receptors derive from a man between 18 and 29 years old who had recovered from COVID-19.

This clone was recorded once. CDR3 DNA: TGTGCCAGCAGAAGGGAAGGACAGAACACTGAAGCTTTCTTT. Amino acids: CASRREGQNTEAFF. The chain has TRBV2 and TRBJ1-1, with a weak D call TRBD1 (5 bases). V was trimmed by 6 bases and J by 1 base, leaving 12 bases between them. CDR3 length: 14 residues. The germline V gene encodes CDR1 SNHLY and CDR2 FYNNEI.

The chain recombines TRBV2 with TRBJ2-7, with D possibly TRBD2 on 5 matching bases. The CDR3 runs 12 residues. The germline V gene has CDR1 SNHLY and CDR2 FYNNEI. The V and J ends lost 2 bases and 11 bases respectively, with 13 bases between them. The CDR3 sequence is CASSEWLVGEYF. Written as DNA, the CDR3 is TGTGCCAGCAGTGAATGGCTAGTGGGAGAGTACTTC. The complete variable domain, with remaining parts taken from reference TRBV2 and TRBJ2-7, reads EPEVTQTPSHQVTQMGQEVILRCVPISNHLYFYWYRQILGQKVEFLVSFYNNEISEKSEIFDDQFSVERPDGSNFTLKIRSTKLEDSAMYFCASSEWLVGEYFGPGTRLTVT.

The genes are TRBV10-2 and TRBJ1-5; D may be TRBD1 (6 bases). This CDR3 spans 14 amino acids. Germline CDR1 is WSHSY and CDR2 is SAAADI. Trimming took off 1 base at V and 6 bases at J, with 10 bases between the two ends. CDR3 region: CASSEYRGAQPQHF. CDR3 nucleotide sequence: TGCGCCAGCAGTGAGTATCGGGGGGCTCAGCCCCAGCATTTT.

The genes are TRBV5-1 and TRBJ2-5; 8 nucleotides line up with TRBD2. The ends lost 3 bases at V and 3 bases at J; junction bases unmatched: 1. Germline CDR1 reads SGHRS; CDR2 reads YFSETQ. There are 13 residues in the CDR3. As DNA, the CDR3 is TGCGCCAGCAGCTCCGGGGGGGAAGAGACCCAGTACTTC. This translates into CASSSGGEETQYF.

As DNA, the CDR3 is TGTGCCAGCAGTTCCTTGGGGGCCCACGAGCAGTACTTC. It codes for CASSSLGAHEQYF. The chain has TRBV25-1 and TRBJ2-7, with a tentative D call TRBD1 (6 bases). Germline CDR1 and CDR2: MGHDK and SYGVNS. The V end was cut by 5 bases, the J end by 5 bases, with 13 bases between. This CDR3 comprises 13 residues.

J is TRBJ2-5 and V is TRBV30, with 7 bases matching TRBD2. V dropped 0 bases and J dropped 6; count of bases not matched to a gene: 4. CDR1 GTSNPN and CDR2 SVGIG come from the germline V gene (reference sequence). This CDR3 has 13 amino acids. The CDR3: CAWSVGGGKTQYF. The CDR3, as DNA: TGTGCCTGGAGTGTCGGGGGAGGGAAGACCCAGTACTTC.

The chain carries TRBV4-1 and TRBJ2-7, with TRBD2 identical over 9 bases. This CDR3 has 16 residues. Germline V lookup: CDR1 MGHRA, CDR2 YSYEKL. The ends lost 0 bases at V and 7 bases at J; junction bases unmatched: 10. The CDR3 reads CASSQDAAGGPGEQYF. The CDR3 bases are TGCGCCAGCAGCCAAGATGCGGCGGGAGGGCCGGGGGAGCAGTACTTC.